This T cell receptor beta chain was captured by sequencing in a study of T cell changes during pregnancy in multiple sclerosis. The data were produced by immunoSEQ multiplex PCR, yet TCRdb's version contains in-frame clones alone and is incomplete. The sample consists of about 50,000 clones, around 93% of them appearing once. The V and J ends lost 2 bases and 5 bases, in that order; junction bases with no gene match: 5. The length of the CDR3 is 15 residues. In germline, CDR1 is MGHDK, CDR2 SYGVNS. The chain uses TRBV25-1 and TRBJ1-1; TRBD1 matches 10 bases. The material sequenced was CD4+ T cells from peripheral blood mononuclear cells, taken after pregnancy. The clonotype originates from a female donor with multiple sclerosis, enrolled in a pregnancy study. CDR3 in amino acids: CASSEEDRGKTEAFF. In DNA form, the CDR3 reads TGTGCCAGCAGTGAAGAGGACAGGGGGAAAACTGAAGCTTTCTTT.